The clone carrying this T cell receptor (beta chain) turned up a few times. TCRdb independently ran MiXCR on the 5' RACE reads; one entry per CDR3 protein. This sample has hundreds of thousands of distinct CDR3 sequences; about 13% occur once, and the top ten carry about 14%. This record comes from a study of T cells after yellow fever vaccination. This material consisted of PBMCs, taken on the day of the yellow fever booster vaccination. The origin of this receptor is a man aged 25 to 45 who received the YFV17D yellow fever vaccine.

The CDR3 DNA reads as TGTGCCAGCAGCTTAGCCGCTGGGGGGAGGGCCTTTGAGCAGTTCTTC. This gives the protein CASSLAAGGRAFEQFF. This chain links TRBV7-9 with TRBJ2-1; 7 bases are shared with TRBD2. This CDR3 has 16 residues. Germline CDR1 is SEHNR and CDR2 is FQNEAQ (reference sequence). V gave up 0 bases and J gave up 9 bases; unmatched junction bases: 11.